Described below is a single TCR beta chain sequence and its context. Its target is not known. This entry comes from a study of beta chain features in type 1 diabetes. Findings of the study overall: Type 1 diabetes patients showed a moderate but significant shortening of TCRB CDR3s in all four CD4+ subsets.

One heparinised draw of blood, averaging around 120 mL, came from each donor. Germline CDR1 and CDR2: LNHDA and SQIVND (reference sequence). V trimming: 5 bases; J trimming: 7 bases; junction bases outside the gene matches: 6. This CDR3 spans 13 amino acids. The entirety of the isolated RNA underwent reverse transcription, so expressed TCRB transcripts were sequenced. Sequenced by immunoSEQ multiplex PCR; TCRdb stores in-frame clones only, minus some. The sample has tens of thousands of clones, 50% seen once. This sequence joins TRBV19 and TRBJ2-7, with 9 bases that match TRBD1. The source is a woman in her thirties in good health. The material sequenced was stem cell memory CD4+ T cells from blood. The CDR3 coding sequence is TGTGCCAGTAGTTCCGACAGGGGGTTTGAGCAGTACTTC. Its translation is CASSSDRGFEQYF.